The next 9 T cell receptor beta chains were all read from a single sample in a study of shared clonotypes between healthy human individuals (dated by TCRdb to 2019 to 2021). The library was generated by the immunoSEQ multiplex PCR assay. The immuneACCESS repertoire file appears here via TCRdb, limited to in-frame rearrangements. These files lack a portion of the clones; in checked studies, under half of the deficit traces to unresolved V genes, and the cause of the others is not known. The sample data list about 380,000 clones, and 96% of these were observed just once. The ten largest clones represent around 0.29% of the sample. The sequenced material came from memory CD8+ T cells sorted from blood. Per the publication, the cell subset or site label means: CD45RO+ cells pooled with CCR7-negative TemRA cells. The receptor source for this set is a young man in good health.

This chain links TRBV29-1 with TRBJ2-7; D perhaps matches TRBD1 (7 bases). Germline CDR1 SQVTM, CDR2 ANQGSEA. The CDR3 is 13 amino acids. Trimming left V 4 bases short and J 0 bases short, with 10 bases between. CDR3: CSVGRDSSYEQYF. CDR3 bases: TGCAGCGTTGGGCGGGACAGCTCCTACGAGCAGTACTTC.

J is TRBJ1-3 and V is TRBV9; D not resolved. Germline CDR1 SGDLS, CDR2 YYNGEE. The CDR3 loop spans 16 amino acids. Trimming left V 4 bases short and J 0 bases short, with 14 bases between. CDR3 loop: CASSPTTGSSGNTIYF. The CDR3 coding sequence is TGTGCCAGCAGCCCGACGACGGGGAGCTCTGGAAACACCATATATTTT.

This chain links TRBV6-1 with TRBJ1-1; possible D gene TRBD1, 5 bases. V was clipped by 3 bases and J by 1 base, with 9 bases between them. The CDR3 loop spans 14 amino acids. The germline CDR1 and CDR2 sequences are MNHNS and SASEGT. CDR3 sequence: CASSDPQGNTEAFF. DNA for the CDR3: TGTGCCAGCAGTGACCCTCAGGGGAACACTGAAGCTTTCTTT.

The CDR3 reads CASSAPGQGAYGYTF. CDR3 DNA: TGTGCCAGCAGTGCTCCGGGACAGGGGGCCTATGGCTACACCTTC. This chain links TRBV25-1 with TRBJ1-2, with 12 bases matching TRBD1. CDR3 length: 15 amino acids. Per the germline V gene, CDR1 is MGHDK and CDR2 is SYGVNS. V lost 4 bases, J lost 4 bases, and 4 bases stayed unmatched.

The chain uses TRBV7-2 and TRBJ1-3; D remains unclear. This CDR3 contains 14 residues. Germline loops: CDR1 SGHTA, CDR2 FQGNSA. V was cut by 5 bases and J by 2 bases, with 10 bases left in between. Here the CDR3 DNA reads TGTGCCAGCAGCGGCGGGGTGGCTGGAAACACCATATATTTT. Protein sequence: CASSGGVAGNTIYF.

The chain combines TRBV9 with TRBJ1-2, with TRBD1 matching over 9 bases. CDR3 length: 15 amino acids. Germline lookup yields CDR1 SGDLS and CDR2 YYNGEE. The V gene end was trimmed by 4 bases and the J gene end by 2 bases; junction bases not matched to a gene: 6. The CDR3 DNA reads as TGTGCCAGCAGCCCCCGGGACAGGGAGAACTATGGCTACACCTTC. The encoded protein is CASSPRDRENYGYTF.

V is TRBV7-6 and J is TRBJ2-5; 9 positions match TRBD1. There are 15 residues in the CDR3. V shed 5 bases, J shed 4 bases, and the junction held 8 bases outside the gene matches. Germline V lookup: CDR1 SGHVS, CDR2 FNYEAQ. CDR3 sequence (DNA): TGTGCCAGCAGCAGCCCGACAGGGGGGGGAGAGACCCAGTACTTC. It translates to CASSSPTGGGETQYF.

This chain connects TRBV2 to TRBJ2-7, with D perhaps TRBD2 (6 bases). The V gene's germline CDR1 is SNHLY and CDR2 FYNNEI. The CDR3 spans 15 residues. Trimming removed 4 bases from V and 2 bases from J, with 15 bases in between. The CDR3 bases are TGTGCCAGCAGTGTCATCTCGACTAGAACCTACGAGCAGTACTTC. This encodes CASSVISTRTYEQYF.

The V and J genes are TRBV5-1 and TRBJ2-1; no reliable D call. Germline loops: CDR1 SGHRS, CDR2 YFSETQ. V lost 5 bases, J lost 0 bases, and 12 bases lay in between. CDR3 length: 15 residues. CDR3 protein: CASRPDARSYNEQFF. In DNA form, the CDR3 reads TGCGCCAGCAGACCTGACGCACGCTCCTACAATGAGCAGTTCTTC.